This T cell receptor beta chain was documented in a study of low-dose radiotherapy and immunotherapy resistance in tumors (dated by TCRdb to between 2021 and 2022). For context, the study as a whole: Patients in Cohort 1 were given 0.5 Gy per fraction every 2 weeks, and the prescribed total PTV dose was 6.5 Gy. For Cohort 2, the dose was 1 Gy per fraction given every two weeks, adding up to 13 Gy in total across 26 weeks. Patients were given nivolumab as a 240 mg flat dose every two weeks and ipilimumab at 1 mg/kg every six weeks, with both drugs delivered intravenously. Cyclophosphamide 200 mg/m2 was administered intravenously every two weeks, one day before each radiation and immunotherapy administration. Starting on cycle 1 day 1, patients took 300 mg of aspirin by mouth once a day for four cycles. Trial participants were not randomized into treatment groups. Eight patients were included in the translational analysis, namely three from the first dose cohort plus the first five from the second dose cohort.

The time point label corresponds to: before trial treatment. The donors took part in RACIN, a single-arm, phase I, dose-escalation trial that combined nivolumab, ipilimumab, aspirin, low-dose cyclophosphamide and low-dose radiotherapy. Eligible patients had advanced, TIL-negative solid tumors. Regarding this clonotype: Its antigen remains unidentified. Base qualities are not at hand, and no much larger clone is one base apart.

Between the V and J ends, shortened by 4 bases and 0 bases respectively, the junction contains 10 bases. CDR1 and CDR2 were assigned from the germline V gene (reference sequence) as DFQATT and SNEGSKA. The CDR3 measures 14 amino acids from cysteine to phenylalanine. Solely the CDR3 DNA is kept, with 42 bases framed from the first base. The data were produced on an Illumina HiSeq 2500. To make first-strand cDNA, Superscript III was used along with a set of TRAV- and TRBV-specific primers so that both the TCRalpha and TCRbeta chains were covered. TCRs were amplified for 20 PCR cycles with Phusion, using a constant-region primer paired with the adapter attached to the V primers. The isolated mRNA was amplified using the MessageAmp II aRNA Amplification Kit, with in vitro transcription performed for 15 to 20 hours at 37 degrees C. mRNA for TCR sequencing was isolated with the Dynabeads mRNA DIRECT Purification Kit. A second approximately 25-cycle Phusion PCR added indexed Illumina adapters, and products were purified with AMPure XP beads. Turning to the authors' computational methods: Using custom Perl scripts, TCR sequences encoding the same protein were pooled, out-of-frame sequences were removed, and the abundance of each clonotype was computed. The analysis excluded TCR sequences that were supported by just one read. Shannon entropy, Gini index, clonality, richness, and the frequency of TCRs shared between repertoires were included as repertoire metrics. The public reads were run again by TCRdb, first through fastp at Q25 and then through MiXCR, and only productive beta chains were kept. Each record represents a unique CDR3 protein, reported with the most common genes and DNA among its rows. The V and J calls shown here were made by TCRdb, not taken from the authors' results. The table for this sample lists 60,000 to 75,000 distinct CDR3 sequences; approximately 26% of them were counted only once. The ten top clones hold around 6.7% of the sample.

The sample was PBMCs, taken before treatment. The chain employs TRBV20-1 and TRBJ2-1, with TRBD1 tentatively as D gene (6 bases match). This receptor was identified in a male donor with rectosigmoid adenocarcinoma. The sequence in DNA is TGCAGTGCTAACAGGGCGGGCTCCTACAATGAGCAGTTCTTC. Its product reads: CSANRAGSYNEQFF.